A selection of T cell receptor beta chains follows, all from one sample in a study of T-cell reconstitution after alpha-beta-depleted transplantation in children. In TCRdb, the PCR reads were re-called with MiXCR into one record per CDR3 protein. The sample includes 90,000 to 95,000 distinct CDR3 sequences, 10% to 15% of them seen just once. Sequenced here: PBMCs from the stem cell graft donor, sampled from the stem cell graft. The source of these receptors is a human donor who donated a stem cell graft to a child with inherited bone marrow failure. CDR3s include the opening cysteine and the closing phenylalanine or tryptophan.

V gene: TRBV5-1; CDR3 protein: CASSHRGGGLTDTQYF
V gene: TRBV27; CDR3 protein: CASRRDSEQYF
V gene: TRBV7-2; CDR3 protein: CASSSPGGGNTIYF
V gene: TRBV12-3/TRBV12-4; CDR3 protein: CASSLALVETEAFF
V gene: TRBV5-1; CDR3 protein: CASSPGPRGPSEQYF
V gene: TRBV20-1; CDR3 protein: CSASPSMGETQYF
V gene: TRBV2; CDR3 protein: CASSEFGGGRDTQYF
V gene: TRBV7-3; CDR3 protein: CASSLLDGEQYF
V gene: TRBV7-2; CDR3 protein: CASSLPPRTISYEQYF
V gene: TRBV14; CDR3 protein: CASSQAPTYSPLHF
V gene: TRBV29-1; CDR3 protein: CSVEERDSNEKLFF
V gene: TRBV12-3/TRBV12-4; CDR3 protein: CASRLHGAGGGQPQHF
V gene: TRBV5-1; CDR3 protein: CASSFDLNTEAFF
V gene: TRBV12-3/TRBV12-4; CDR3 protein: CASSRDRVGEQYF
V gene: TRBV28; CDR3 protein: CASSSSPGELFF
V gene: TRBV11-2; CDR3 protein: CARSLEGRWTGYGYTF
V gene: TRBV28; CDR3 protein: CASGTLRRSYEQYF
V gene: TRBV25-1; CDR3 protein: CASSSLGGDSILYGYTF
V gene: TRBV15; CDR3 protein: CATSRNTGELFF
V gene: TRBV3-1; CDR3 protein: CASSDRQIYEQYF
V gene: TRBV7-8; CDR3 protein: CASSLGGSTGELFF
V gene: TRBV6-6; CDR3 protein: CASSSDRYNEHFF
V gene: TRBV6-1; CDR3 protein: CASSEAHGDRVQPQHF
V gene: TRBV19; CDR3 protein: CASSSAGDWGNQPQHF
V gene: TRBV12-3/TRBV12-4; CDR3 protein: CASSKGTNQETQYF
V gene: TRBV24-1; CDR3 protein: CATSDATGLSTDTQYF
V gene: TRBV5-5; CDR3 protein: CAWGLADSSYNEQFF
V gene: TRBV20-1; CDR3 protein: CSAKIRTANQPQHF
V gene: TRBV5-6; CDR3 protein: CASSLVFVSEAFF
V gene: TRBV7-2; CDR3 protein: CSSRTYNEAFF
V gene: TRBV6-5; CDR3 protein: CASSYSAGGTEAFF
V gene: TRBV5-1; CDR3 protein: CASSLGTSGRVVETQYF
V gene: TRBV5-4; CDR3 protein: CASSEPGGRQETQYF
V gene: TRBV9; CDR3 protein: CASSLGPDTQYF
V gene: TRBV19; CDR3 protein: CASSMQWEGRNQPQHF
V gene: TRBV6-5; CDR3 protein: CASSIDGYEQYF
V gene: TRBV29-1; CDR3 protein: CSVPGPYEQYF
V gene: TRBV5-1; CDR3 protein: CASSTGQISTEAFF
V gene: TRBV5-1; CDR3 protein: CASSLGTGGNNEQFF
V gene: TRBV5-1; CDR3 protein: CASSPGQGSYEQYF
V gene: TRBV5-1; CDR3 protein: CASSLVLQGHNEQFF
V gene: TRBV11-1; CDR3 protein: CASSPQFGQTRSTGELFF
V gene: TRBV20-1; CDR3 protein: CSATPTEDTQYF
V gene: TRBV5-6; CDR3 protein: CASSFGLTSGGYTF
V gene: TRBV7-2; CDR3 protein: CASSPGLGAVYGYTF